These 4 T cell receptor beta chains were all obtained from the same sample, sequenced in a study of blood T cells in healthy people across ages. Through a sample-barcoded 5' primer and a J-beta primer mix, a second PCR was run for roughly 7 to 12 cycles. TCRdb recomputed calls from the 5' RACE reads with MiXCR, one row per CDR3 protein. Found here are roughly 800,000 distinct CDR3 sequences, about three fifths of them singletons; the top ten hold approximately 20%. Sequenced input: blood. The receptors were gathered from a man aged 25 to 45 in good health.

This chain connects TRBV3-1 to TRBJ2-7; 7 bases fit TRBD1. CDR1 and CDR2 (germline): LGHDT, YNNKEL (reference sequence). V was clipped by 2 bases and J by 3 bases; unmatched bases: 10. CDR3 size: 16 residues. The chain's CDR3 is CASSQFRDRRFYEQYF. The DNA for the CDR3 is TGTGCCAGCAGCCAATTCCGGGACAGAAGATTCTACGAGCAGTACTTC.

The gene calls are TRBV30 and TRBJ1-1; D perhaps matches TRBD1 (5 bases). V lost 1 base to trimming and J lost 1 base, with 13 bases between them. Germline loops: CDR1 GTSNPN, CDR2 SVGIG (reference sequence). This CDR3 is 15 amino acids long. The CDR3 reads CAWSGGGSWNTEAFF. CDR3 DNA: TGTGCCTGGAGTGGCGGGGGATCGTGGAACACTGAAGCTTTCTTT. Full variable domain (rest looked up from reference TRBV30 and TRBJ1-1): SQTIHQWPATLVQPVGSPLSLECTVEGTSNPNLYWYRQAAGRGLQLLFYSVGIGQISSEVPQNLSASRPQDRQFILSSKKLLLSDSGFYLCAWSGGGSWNTEAFFGQGTRLTVV.

This clonotype was seen a handful of times. The gene calls are TRBV29-1 and TRBJ1-2; tentatively, D is TRBD1 (5 bases). This CDR3 is built from 12 residues. V lost 0 bases and J lost 7, with 9 bases in between. CDR1 is SQVTM and CDR2 is ANQGSEA in the germline V gene. CDR3 in DNA: TGCAGCGTTGAAGACAGGGTCGGTGGCTACACCTTC. It yields the protein CSVEDRVGGYTF. Using reference TRBV29-1 and TRBJ1-2 for the parts outside the CDR3, the full variable domain is SAVISQKPSRDICQRGTSLTIQCQVDSQVTMMFWYRQQPGQSLTLIATANQGSEATYESGFVIDKFPISRPNLTFSTLTVSNMSPEDSSIYLCSVEDRVGGYTFGSGTRLTVV.

The chain employs TRBV18 and TRBJ2-7; no clear D gene. There are 17 residues in the CDR3. CDR1 is KGHSH, CDR2 LQKENI, per germline. The V end lost 1 base, the J end lost 0 bases, and 16 bases lay between the germline ends. CDR3 amino acids: CASSPQEQSFYSYEQYF. Written as DNA, the CDR3 is TGTGCCAGCTCACCACAGGAGCAATCTTTCTACTCCTACGAGCAGTACTTC.